These 14 T cell receptor beta chains were all obtained from the same sample, sequenced in a study of T cells in Graves' hyperthyroidism and ophthalmopathy. Researchers took RNA transcripts and amplified the TCR beta CDR3 regions from them. Initially, a first-round RT-PCR of the TCR CDR3 employed the HTBI primer set. TCRdb fed the multiplex PCR reads into MiXCR, producing one record per CDR3 protein. The sample yields under 300,000 distinct CDR3 sequences, 20% to 25% seen once. The sample consisted of blood. The receptor set was obtained from a man aged 35 to 55 with Graves' hyperthyroidism that later progressed to Graves' ophthalmopathy.

This clonotype occurred many times. The rearrangement links TRBV30 to TRBJ2-7, with 7 nucleotides matching TRBD1. The germline V gene encodes CDR1 GTSNPN and CDR2 SVGIG (reference sequence). Germline trimming cut 2 bases from V and 5 bases from J; bases unmatched to any gene: 9. The CDR3 runs to 14 residues. The CDR3 sequence is CAWSKRQGIHEQYF. CDR3 bases: TGTGCCTGGAGTAAGAGACAGGGAATCCACGAGCAGTACTTC.

This clonotype was counted many times. The chain employs TRBV24-1 and TRBJ2-2; D not certain. This CDR3 has 12 amino acids. Germline V CDR1 and CDR2: KGHDR, SFDVKD. Trimming took off 7 bases at V and 2 bases at J, with 4 bases between the two ends. The CDR3 coding sequence is TGTGCCACCAGAACTAACACCGGGGAGCTGTTTTTT. Protein product: CATRTNTGELFF.

This clonotype was detected ten times or more. This chain links TRBV20-1 with TRBJ2-2; D unclear. The CDR3 has 14 amino acids. V lost 0 bases and J 3 bases, leaving 8 bases between the germline ends. Germline V gene lookup returns CDR1 DFQATT and CDR2 SNEGSKA (reference sequence). CDR3 sequence (DNA): TGCAGTGCTAGAGATCGACTCCACACCGGGGAGCTGTTTTTT. Translation: CSARDRLHTGELFF.

Many counts were recorded for this clonotype. This chain joins TRBV11-2 and TRBJ2-7; TRBD2 matches at 8 bases. V lost 6 bases and J lost 3; bases outside the gene matches: 7. The germline V gene encodes CDR1 SGHAT and CDR2 FQNNGV. The CDR3 is 14 residues long. CDR3 nucleotides: TGTGCCAGCAGTACCGGGACTAGGTTCTACGAGCAGTACTTC. Protein sequence: CASSTGTRFYEQYF.

The chain carries TRBV6-2 or TRBV6-3 and TRBJ1-1; D is undetermined. V was pared by 1 base and J by 5 bases, with 8 bases between. Looked up from germline, CDR1 is MNHEY and CDR2 is SVGEGT. This CDR3 contains 13 residues. CDR3 protein: CASSYFKRTEAFF. Here the CDR3 DNA reads TGTGCCAGCAGTTACTTTAAGCGGACTGAAGCTTTCTTT.

In DNA, the CDR3 is TGTGCCAGCAGTTCGTCCACGAGCACCCAAGAGACCCAGTACTTC. Translating it yields CASSSSTSTQETQYF. The genes are TRBV12-3 or TRBV12-4 and TRBJ2-5; D not certain. This CDR3 is built from 15 residues. V lost 4 bases to trimming and J lost 1 base, with 13 bases between them.

This clonotype came up many times. The V call is TRBV29-1, the J call TRBJ2-7, with D perhaps TRBD1 (5 bases). V shed 5 bases and J shed 4 bases, with 6 bases lying between them. The CDR3 spans 10 residues. The germline V gene has CDR1 SQVTM and CDR2 ANQGSEA. The chain's CDR3 is CSVRGYEQYF. As DNA, the CDR3 is TGCAGCGTTAGGGGTTACGAGCAGTACTTC.

This clonotype was recorded at least ten times. The J gene is TRBJ2-7, the V gene TRBV5-1; D call uncertain. Between the trimmed V and J ends, which lost 4 bases and 0 bases, there was a span of 14 bases. The CDR3 contains 15 residues. The germline V gene encodes CDR1 SGHRS and CDR2 YFSETQ. The CDR3: CASSLRSESSYEQYF. CDR3 nucleotides: TGCGCCAGCAGCCTACGGTCGGAAAGCTCCTACGAGCAGTACTTC.

This clonotype was found a few times. The CDR3 reads CSASPDSESSGYTF. The DNA of the CDR3 is TGCAGTGCTAGTCCAGACTCTGAGAGTAGTGGCTACACCTTC. The chain uses TRBV20-1 and TRBJ1-2; D call uncertain. CDR3 size: 14 residues. Germline V CDR1 and CDR2: DFQATT, SNEGSKA (reference sequence). Trimming removed 3 bases from V and 7 bases from J, with 18 bases in between.

The sample holds many counts of this clonotype. The J gene is TRBJ1-1, the V gene TRBV6-5; D call uncertain. Germline V gene data show CDR1 as MNHEY and CDR2 as SVGAGI. The CDR3 covers 13 residues. V lost 2 bases, J lost 2 bases, and 6 bases lay in between. CDR3: CASSYDGNTEAFF. CDR3 nucleotides: TGTGCCAGCAGTTACGATGGTAACACTGAAGCTTTCTTT.

The rearrangement uses TRBV28 and TRBJ2-7; 11 bases are shared with TRBD2. V lost 2 bases, J lost 9 bases, and 9 bases stayed unmatched. The CDR3 totals 15 residues. Germline V lookup: CDR1 MDHEN, CDR2 SYDVKM. The CDR3 loop reads CASSLRPSGRKGQYF. DNA of the CDR3: TGTGCCAGCAGTTTACGGCCTAGCGGGAGGAAGGGGCAGTACTTC.

This clonotype has ten or more counts. V is TRBV19 and J is TRBJ1-1; tentative D call: TRBD1 (6 bases). V lost 5 bases and J lost 4, with 17 bases in between. Germline V gene sequence: CDR1 LNHDA, CDR2 SQIVND (reference sequence). The CDR3 sequence is 15 residues long. The DNA for the CDR3 is TGTGCCAGTAGTTTCGACAGGTCGGGGAGCACTGAAGCTTTCTTT. This codes for CASSFDRSGSTEAFF.

There are many counts of this clonotype. The genes are TRBV19 and TRBJ2-7, with TRBD2 matching 8 bases. The CDR3 loop spans 14 amino acids. Germline lookup yields CDR1 LNHDA and CDR2 SQIVND (reference sequence). V gave up 4 bases and J gave up 2 bases; unmatched junction bases: 4. CDR3 loop: CASSRVAGTYEQYF. Here the CDR3 DNA reads TGTGCCAGTAGTAGGGTAGCGGGAACCTACGAGCAGTACTTC.

Only a few counts were recorded for this clonotype. The conserved phenylalanine or tryptophan normally closing the CDR3 is absent here, so this likely arose from a read error. The gene calls are TRBV4-1 and TRBJ2-2, with D tentatively TRBD1 (6 bases). With 0 bases removed from V and 6 bases from J, the gap between germline ends came to 20 bases. The CDR3 consists of 18 residues. The germline V gene has CDR1 MGHRA and CDR2 YSYEKL. CDR3 in amino acids: CASSQDAANRVISGELFS. The CDR3 region has the DNA TGCGCCAGCAGCCAAGACGCCGCCAACAGGGTAATCTCCGGGGAGCTGTTTTCT.